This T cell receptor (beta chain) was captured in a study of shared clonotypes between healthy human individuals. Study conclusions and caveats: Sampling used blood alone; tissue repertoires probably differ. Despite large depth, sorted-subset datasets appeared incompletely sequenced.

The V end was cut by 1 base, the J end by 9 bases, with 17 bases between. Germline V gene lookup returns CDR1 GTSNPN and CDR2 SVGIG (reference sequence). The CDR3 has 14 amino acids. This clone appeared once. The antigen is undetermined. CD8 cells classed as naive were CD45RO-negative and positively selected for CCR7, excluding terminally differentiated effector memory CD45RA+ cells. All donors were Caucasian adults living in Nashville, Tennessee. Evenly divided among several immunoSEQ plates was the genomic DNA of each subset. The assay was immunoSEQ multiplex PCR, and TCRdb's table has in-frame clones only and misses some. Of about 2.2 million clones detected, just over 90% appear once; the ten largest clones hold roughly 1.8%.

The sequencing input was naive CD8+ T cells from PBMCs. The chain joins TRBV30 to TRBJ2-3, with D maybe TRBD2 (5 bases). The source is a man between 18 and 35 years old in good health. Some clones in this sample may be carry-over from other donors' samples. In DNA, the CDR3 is TGTGCCTGGAGTGGAAGTAGCCCGGGGTGGACGCAGTATTTT. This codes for CAWSGSSPGWTQYF.